The 9 T cell receptor beta chains presented below share a single source sample, sequenced in a study of blood T cell repertoires in COVID-19. The protocol was immunoSEQ multiplex PCR, while the TCRdb copy is restricted to in-frame clones and leaves out a portion. The sample shows around 280,000 clones, just under 90% of them seen only once. Sequenced sample: peripheral blood. All receptors come from a woman aged 30 to 39 with COVID-19, enrolled during active disease.

The chain has TRBV19 and TRBJ2-3; D remains ambiguous. Germline V gene data show CDR1 as LNHDA and CDR2 as SQIVND (reference sequence). Trimming cost V 5 bases and J 4 bases, with 10 bases left between them. The CDR3 spans 13 residues. This CDR3 is CASSPRRADTQYF. In DNA, the CDR3 is TGTGCCAGTAGTCCCCGTCGCGCAGATACGCAGTATTTT.

The V and J genes are TRBV4-1 and TRBJ2-2; D may be TRBD2 (7 bases). The CDR3 is made up of 17 amino acids. CDR1 is MGHRA and CDR2 is YSYEKL in the germline V gene. V lost 6 bases and J 0 bases, leaving 17 bases between the germline ends. CDR3 region: CASSPTGGAPNTGELFF. In nucleotides, the CDR3 is TGCGCCAGCAGTCCTACGGGGGGCGCCCCGAACACCGGGGAGCTGTTTTTT.

This rearrangement joins TRBV7-2 to TRBJ1-6, with D perhaps TRBD1 (5 bases). The length of the CDR3 is 13 residues. CDR1 SGHTA and CDR2 FQGNSA come from the germline V gene. Trimming took off 10 bases at V and 2 bases at J, with 9 bases between the two ends. The CDR3 DNA follows: TGTGCCACAGGGAGGACCTATAATTCACCCCTCCACTTT. This sequence encodes CATGRTYNSPLHF.

This sequence joins TRBV7-9 and TRBJ1-1, with D unclear. The CDR3 contains 13 residues. V was cut by 5 bases and J by 5 bases, with 12 bases left in between. Germline V gives CDR1 SEHNR, CDR2 FQNEAQ (reference sequence). CDR3 nucleotides: TGTGCCAGCAGCGGAGGGAGTAGGACTGAAGCTTTCTTT. Amino acids: CASSGGSRTEAFF.

The chain employs TRBV12-3 or TRBV12-4 and TRBJ2-5; D remains ambiguous. The length of the CDR3 is 13 residues. The V end lost 5 bases, the J end lost 2 bases, and 9 bases lay between the germline ends. CDR3 bases: TGTGCCAGCAGTCCCAAGCTTCAAGAGACCCAGTACTTC. Its protein product is CASSPKLQETQYF.

The V gene is TRBV5-5, the J gene TRBJ2-5, with TRBD2 identical over 11 bases. CDR1 is SGHKS and CDR2 is YYEKEE in the germline V gene (reference sequence). The CDR3 runs 15 residues. Trimming cost V 3 bases and J 3 bases; bases outside gene matches: 4. The CDR3: CASSSLAGGEETQYF. The CDR3 DNA follows: TGTGCCAGCAGCTCCCTAGCGGGGGGCGAAGAGACCCAGTACTTC. Combining the CDR3 with reference TRBV5-5 and TRBJ2-5 gives the whole variable domain DAGVTQSPTHLIKTRGQQVTLRCSPISGHKSVSWYQQVLGQGPQFIFQYYEKEERGRGNFPDRFSARQFPNYSSELNVNALLLGDSALYLCASSSLAGGEETQYFGPGTRLLVL.

The J gene is TRBJ1-1, the V gene TRBV18, with TRBD1 matching over 7 bases. This CDR3 region has 13 residues. V shed 8 bases, J shed 0 bases, and the junction held 3 bases outside the gene matches. The V gene's germline CDR1 is KGHSH and CDR2 LQKENI. The CDR3 is CASHRGLNTEAFF. The CDR3 DNA reads as TGTGCCAGCCACAGGGGTTTGAACACTGAAGCTTTCTTT. The entire variable domain, with the rest obtained from reference TRBV18 and TRBJ1-1, is as follows: NAGVMQNPRHLVRRRGQEARLRCSPMKGHSHVYWYRQLPEEGLKFMVYLQKENIIDESGMPKERFSAEFPKEGPSILRIQQVVRGDSAAYFCASHRGLNTEAFFGQGTRLTVV.

The chain combines TRBV6-5 with TRBJ2-1; 8 positions agree with TRBD2. V lost 2 bases and J lost 3; bases outside the gene matches: 6. Per the germline V gene, CDR1 is MNHEY and CDR2 is SVGAGI. CDR3 size: 16 residues. In DNA form, the CDR3 reads TGTGCCAGCAGTTACGAAGGCGGGGGGAACTACAATGAGCAGTTCTTC. It yields the protein CASSYEGGGNYNEQFF.

V gene TRBV30 combines with J gene TRBJ1-2; no clear D gene. Germline assignment: CDR1 GTSNPN and CDR2 SVGIG (reference sequence). V was trimmed by 0 bases and J by 4 bases, leaving 15 bases between them. The CDR3 has 15 amino acids. The CDR3 loop is CAWSVSGDGGYGYTF. In DNA form, the CDR3 reads TGTGCCTGGAGTGTAAGCGGGGATGGAGGCTATGGCTACACCTTC.